This TCR beta chain stems from a study of T cell repertoires in cytomegalovirus infection. Study in general: Public TCR beta signatures indicated both CMV infection and matching HLA type. The study, taken as a whole, reports: Clonotype analysis showed dominance of the ex vivo response by HLA-C-restricted CMV-specific TCR beta clonotypes.

TCRdb re-called the reads with MiXCR, one entry per CDR3 protein. The table includes fewer than 250,000 distinct CDR3 sequences, 10% to 15% detected once. This clonotype was seen a handful of times. Its antigen is undetermined. The CDR3 totals 18 residues. Per the germline V gene, CDR1 is SEHNR and CDR2 is FQNEAQ (reference sequence). Trimming cost V 2 bases and J 5 bases, with 19 bases left between them. Sequenced sample: PBMCs. The rearrangement links TRBV7-9 to TRBJ1-6; D is unresolved. The clonotype was recovered from a human donor in good health (CMV status not recorded). Some clones in this sample may be carry-over from other donors' samples. CDR3 DNA: TGTGCCAGCAGCTTAAGGTCGATGGGGTCTATTGATAATTCACCCCTCCACTTT. Amino acids: CASSLRSMGSIDNSPLHF.